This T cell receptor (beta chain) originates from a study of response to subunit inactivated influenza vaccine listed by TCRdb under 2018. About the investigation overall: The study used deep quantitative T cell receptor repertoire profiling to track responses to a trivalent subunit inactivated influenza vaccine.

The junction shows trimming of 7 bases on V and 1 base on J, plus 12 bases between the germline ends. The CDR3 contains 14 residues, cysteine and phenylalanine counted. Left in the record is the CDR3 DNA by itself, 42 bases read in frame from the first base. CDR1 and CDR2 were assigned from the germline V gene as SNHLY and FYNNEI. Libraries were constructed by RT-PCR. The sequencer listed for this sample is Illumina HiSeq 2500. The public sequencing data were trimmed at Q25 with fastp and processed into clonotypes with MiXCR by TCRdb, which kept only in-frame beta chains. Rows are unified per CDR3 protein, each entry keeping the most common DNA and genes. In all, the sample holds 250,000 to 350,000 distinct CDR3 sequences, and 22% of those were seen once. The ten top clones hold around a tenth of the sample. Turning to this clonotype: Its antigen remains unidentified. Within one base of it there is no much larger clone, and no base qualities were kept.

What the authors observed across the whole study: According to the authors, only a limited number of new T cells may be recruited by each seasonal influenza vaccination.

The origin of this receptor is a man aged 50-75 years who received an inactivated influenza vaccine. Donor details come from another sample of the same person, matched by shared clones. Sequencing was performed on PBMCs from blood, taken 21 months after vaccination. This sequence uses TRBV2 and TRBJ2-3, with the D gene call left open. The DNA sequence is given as TGTGCCAGCAAGTACACCGAAGGCACAGATACGCAGTATTTT. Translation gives CASKYTEGTDTQYF.